These T cell receptor beta chains were read from a single sample in a study of T cells after yellow fever vaccination. TCRdb called the 5' RACE reads again in MiXCR, with one record for every CDR3 protein. The sample has some 250,000 distinct CDR3 sequences, about 3.5% seen once. The material was PBMCs, obtained 15 days after the yellow fever booster vaccination. Receptor source: a man aged 18-30 years who received the YFV17D yellow fever vaccine. The CDR3 runs from the conserved cysteine through the conserved F or W. D genes are given only for firm matches. Part of the rows lack a size; the others show once, few, many or a class for expanded clones.

abundance	d_gene	v_gene	j_gene	CDR3aa	CDR3nt
many	TRBD1	TRBV5-1	TRBJ2-5	CASSSFDRGNVFQETQYF	TGCGCCAGCAGCTCTTTTGACAGGGGAAACGTCTTCCAAGAGACCCAGTACTTC
many	TRBD1	TRBV5-1	TRBJ2-7	CASSLGTEGSEQYF	TGCGCCAGCAGCCTAGGGACAGAAGGGTCCGAGCAGTACTTC
few	NA	TRBV10-2	TRBJ1-6	CASSPQGRNSPLHF	TGCGCCAGCAGTCCCCAGGGGCGGAATTCACCCCTCCACTTT
many	NA	TRBV12-3/TRBV12-4	TRBJ1-5	CASSFYAINQPQHF	TGTGCCAGCAGTTTCTATGCGATCAATCAGCCCCAGCATTTT
many	NA	TRBV7-2	TRBJ2-3	CASSFGAGDTQYF	TGTGCCAGCAGCTTTGGGGCTGGAGATACGCAGTATTTT
NA	TRBD2	TRBV7-2	TRBJ2-5	CASSPEGLAGMTQYF	TGTGCCAGCAGCCCAGAGGGTCTAGCGGGGATGACCCAGTACTTC
many	NA	TRBV7-9	TRBJ2-1	CASSSQNTVGEQFF	TGTGCCAGCAGCTCCCAGAATACTGTAGGTGAGCAGTTCTTC
many	NA	TRBV14	TRBJ2-1	CASSQVRPNEQFF	TGTGCCAGCAGCCAAGTCCGGCCCAATGAGCAGTTCTTC
many	NA	TRBV20-1	TRBJ2-3	CSASMSTDTQYF	TGCAGTGCTAGCATGTCCACAGATACGCAGTATTTT
many	NA	TRBV27	TRBJ1-1	CASTRGGLGTEAFF	TGTGCCAGCACTAGGGGCGGTCTGGGCACTGAAGCTTTCTTT
many	TRBD2	TRBV6-5	TRBJ2-1	CASSSLAGGINEQFF	TGTGCCAGCAGTTCTCTAGCGGGGGGGATCAATGAGCAGTTCTTC
many	NA	TRBV5-1	TRBJ2-7	CASSLRGTVRDEQYF	TGCGCCAGCAGCTTGCGCGGGACGGTTCGCGACGAGCAGTACTTC
many	NA	TRBV7-9	TRBJ2-5	CASSWVLALQETQYF	TGTGCCAGCAGCTGGGTGCTGGCACTTCAAGAGACCCAGTACTTC
many	NA	TRBV7-8	TRBJ2-1	CASSLRAETYNEQFF	TGTGCCAGCAGCTTAAGGGCGGAGACTTACAATGAGCAGTTCTTC
many	TRBD1	TRBV4-3	TRBJ2-1	CASSPGTAAYNEQFF	TGCGCCAGCAGCCCAGGGACAGCAGCGTACAATGAGCAGTTCTTC
many	NA	TRBV5-1	TRBJ2-2	CASSLLDIATGELFF	TGCGCCAGCAGCTTGTTAGATATTGCCACCGGGGAGCTGTTTTTT
many	NA	TRBV11-2	TRBJ2-7	CASSLGENEQYF	TGTGCCAGCAGCCTGGGGGAGAACGAGCAGTACTTC
many	NA	TRBV7-2	TRBJ2-5	CASSLDSRGGPHQETQYF	TGTGCCAGCAGCTTAGACAGTCGAGGCGGGCCCCACCAAGAGACCCAGTACTTC
NA	NA	TRBV4-2	TRBJ2-1	CASSQAGASGYNEQFF	TGTGCCAGCAGCCAAGCTGGCGCCTCAGGCTACAATGAGCAGTTCTTC
many	NA	TRBV7-2	TRBJ1-2	CASSPRWVPSVHGYTF	TGTGCCAGCAGCCCGCGGTGGGTCCCCTCGGTCCATGGCTACACCTTC
many	TRBD1	TRBV20-1	TRBJ1-6	CSARIQGYNSPLHF	TGCAGTGCTAGAATACAGGGGTATAATTCACCCCTCCACTTT
many	TRBD2	TRBV6-6	TRBJ2-3	CASSYSGRLAGGRDTQYF	TGTGCCAGCAGTTACTCGGGGCGGCTAGCGGGAGGTCGGGATACGCAGTATTTT
many	TRBD1	TRBV2	TRBJ1-4	CASSEAGGGYEKLFF	TGTGCCAGCAGTGAAGCAGGAGGGGGCTATGAAAAACTGTTTTTT